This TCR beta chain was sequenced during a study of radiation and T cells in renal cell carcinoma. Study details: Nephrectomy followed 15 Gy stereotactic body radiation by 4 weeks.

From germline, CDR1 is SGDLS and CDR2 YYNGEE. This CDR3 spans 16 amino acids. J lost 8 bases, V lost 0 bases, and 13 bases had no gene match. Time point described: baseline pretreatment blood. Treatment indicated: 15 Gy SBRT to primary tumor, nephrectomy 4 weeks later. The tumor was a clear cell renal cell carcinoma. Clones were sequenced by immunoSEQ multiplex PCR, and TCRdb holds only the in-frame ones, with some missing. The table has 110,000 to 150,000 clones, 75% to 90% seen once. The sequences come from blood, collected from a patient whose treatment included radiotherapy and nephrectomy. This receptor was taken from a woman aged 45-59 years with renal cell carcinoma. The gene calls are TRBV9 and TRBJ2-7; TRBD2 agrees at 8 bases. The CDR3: CASSVDSGRGGRKQYF. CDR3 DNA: TGTGCCAGCAGCGTAGACAGCGGGAGAGGGGGGCGCAAGCAGTACTTC.